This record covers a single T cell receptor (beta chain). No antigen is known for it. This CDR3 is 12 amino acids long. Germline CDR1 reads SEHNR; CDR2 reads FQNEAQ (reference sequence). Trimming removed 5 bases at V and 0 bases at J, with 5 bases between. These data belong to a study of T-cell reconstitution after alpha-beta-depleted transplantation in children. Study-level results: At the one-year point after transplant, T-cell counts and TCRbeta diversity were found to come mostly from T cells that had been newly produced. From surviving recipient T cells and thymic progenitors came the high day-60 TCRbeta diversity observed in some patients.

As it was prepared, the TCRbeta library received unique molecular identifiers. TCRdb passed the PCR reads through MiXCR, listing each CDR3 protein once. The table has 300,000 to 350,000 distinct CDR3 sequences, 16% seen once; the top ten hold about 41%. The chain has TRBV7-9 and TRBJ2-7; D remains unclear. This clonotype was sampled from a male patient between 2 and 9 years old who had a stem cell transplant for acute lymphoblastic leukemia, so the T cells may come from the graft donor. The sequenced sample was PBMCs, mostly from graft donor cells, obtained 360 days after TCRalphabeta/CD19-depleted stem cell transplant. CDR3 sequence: CASSIGSYEQYF. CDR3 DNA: TGTGCCAGCAGCATAGGCTCCTACGAGCAGTACTTC. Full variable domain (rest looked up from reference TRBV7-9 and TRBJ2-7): DTGVSQNPRHKITKRGQNVTFRCDPISEHNRLYWYRQTLGQGPEFLTYFQNEAQLEKSRLLSDRFSAERPKGSFSTLEIQRTEQGDSAMYLCASSIGSYEQYFGPGTRLTVT.